The source of this T cell receptor beta chain is a study of breast tumors, draining lymph nodes, adjacent tissues. Study-level results: Tumor TCR diversity was below lymph nodes but above nontumor tissue.

Samples came from axillary lymph nodes draining the breast cancer. With regard to this clonotype: The antigen remains unidentified.

From germline, CDR1 is SEHNR and CDR2 FQNEAQ (reference sequence). This CDR3 is built from 14 residues. The V end was cut by 1 base, the J end by 3 bases, with 9 bases between. One entry per CDR3 protein, called by TCRdb with MiXCR from the multiplex PCR reads. The sample has 130,000 or so distinct CDR3 sequences, about a fifth seen once. This TCR derives from a female donor with breast cancer. Some clones in this sample may be carry-over from other donors' samples. The sample comprised axillary lymph node tissue. V and J are TRBV7-9 and TRBJ2-5, with D tentatively TRBD1 (5 bases). DNA of the CDR3: TGTGCCAGCAGCTTAGAACAGGACGAAGAGACCCAGTACTTC. Protein sequence: CASSLEQDEETQYF.